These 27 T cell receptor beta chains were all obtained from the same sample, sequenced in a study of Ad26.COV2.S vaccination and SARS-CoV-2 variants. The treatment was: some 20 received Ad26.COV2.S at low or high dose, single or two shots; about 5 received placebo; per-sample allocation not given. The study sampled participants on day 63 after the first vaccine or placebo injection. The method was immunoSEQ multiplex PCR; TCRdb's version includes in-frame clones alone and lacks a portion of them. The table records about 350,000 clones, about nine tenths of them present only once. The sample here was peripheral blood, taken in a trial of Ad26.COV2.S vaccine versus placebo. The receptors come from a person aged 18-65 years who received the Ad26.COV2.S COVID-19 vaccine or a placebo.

The CDR3 DNA is TGTGCCTGGTCACTAGCGGAATCCTACAATGAGCAGTTCTTC. It encodes CAWSLAESYNEQFF. The V gene is TRBV30, the J gene TRBJ2-1; 8 nucleotides align to TRBD2. The CDR3 length is 14 residues. Trimming removed 5 bases from V and 1 base from J; junction bases left unmatched: 4. Germline V gene lookup returns CDR1 GTSNPN and CDR2 SVGIG (reference sequence).

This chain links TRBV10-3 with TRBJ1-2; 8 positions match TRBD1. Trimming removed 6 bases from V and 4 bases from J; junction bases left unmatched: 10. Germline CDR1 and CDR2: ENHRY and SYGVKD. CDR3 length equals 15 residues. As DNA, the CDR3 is TGTGCCATCAGATTGACAGGGGAAAAGTCCTATGGCTACACCTTC. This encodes CAIRLTGEKSYGYTF.

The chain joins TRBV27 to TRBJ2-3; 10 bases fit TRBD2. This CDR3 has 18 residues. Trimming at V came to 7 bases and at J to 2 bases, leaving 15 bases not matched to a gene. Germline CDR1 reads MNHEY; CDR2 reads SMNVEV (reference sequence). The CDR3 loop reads CASKNRLAGGENTDTQYF. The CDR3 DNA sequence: TGTGCCAGCAAGAATAGACTAGCGGGCGGGGAAAACACAGATACGCAGTATTTT.

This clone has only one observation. Written as DNA, the CDR3 is TGTGCCAGCAGTGAAGAGCTAGGGGGCACAGATACGCAGTATTTT. Translation gives CASSEELGGTDTQYF. V and J are TRBV6-1 and TRBJ2-3, with D possibly TRBD1 on 5 matching bases. The CDR3 spans 15 residues. From germline, CDR1 is MNHNS and CDR2 SASEGT. The V and J ends lost 1 base and 1 base respectively, with 9 bases between them.

Here the CDR3 reads CASSSGGQERLSGYTF. DNA for the CDR3: TGTGCCAGCAGTTCCGGCGGTCAGGAACGCTTGTCTGGCTACACCTTC. The chain joins TRBV28 to TRBJ1-2; D not resolved. Germline CDR1 and CDR2: MDHEN and SYDVKM. V lost 4 bases and J 7 bases, leaving 22 bases between the germline ends. There are 16 residues in the CDR3.

Here the CDR3 DNA reads TGTGCCAGCAGCGTACAGGGTCAAGGCCAGCCCCAGCATTTT. It is translated as CASSVQGQGQPQHF. This chain uses TRBV9 with TRBJ1-5, with D tentatively TRBD1 (5 bases). The CDR3 totals 14 residues. V was shortened by 1 base and J by 7 bases, with 12 bases between the two germline ends. Germline V gene sequence: CDR1 SGDLS, CDR2 YYNGEE.

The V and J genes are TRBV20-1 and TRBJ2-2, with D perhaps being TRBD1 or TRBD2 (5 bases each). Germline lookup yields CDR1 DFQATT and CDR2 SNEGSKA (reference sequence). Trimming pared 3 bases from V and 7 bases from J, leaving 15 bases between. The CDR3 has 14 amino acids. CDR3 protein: CSASRGSSYGELFF. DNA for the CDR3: TGCAGTGCTAGTCGGGGCAGCTCCTACGGGGAGCTGTTTTTT.

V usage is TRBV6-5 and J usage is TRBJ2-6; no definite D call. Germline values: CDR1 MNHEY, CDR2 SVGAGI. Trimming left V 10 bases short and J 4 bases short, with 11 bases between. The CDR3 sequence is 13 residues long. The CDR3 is CAKLSPGANVLTF. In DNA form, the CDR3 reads TGTGCCAAGCTATCTCCCGGGGCCAACGTCCTGACTTTC.

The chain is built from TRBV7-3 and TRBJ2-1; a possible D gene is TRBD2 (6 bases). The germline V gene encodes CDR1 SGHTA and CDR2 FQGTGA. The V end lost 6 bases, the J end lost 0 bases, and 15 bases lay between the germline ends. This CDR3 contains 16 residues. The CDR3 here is CASSGRRDTSYNEQFF. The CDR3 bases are TGTGCCAGCAGTGGCCGGCGGGATACCTCCTACAATGAGCAGTTCTTC.

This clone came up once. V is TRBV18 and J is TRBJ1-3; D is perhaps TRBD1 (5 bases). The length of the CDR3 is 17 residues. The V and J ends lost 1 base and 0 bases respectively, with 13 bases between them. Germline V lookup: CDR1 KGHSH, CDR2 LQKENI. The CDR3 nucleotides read TGTGCCAGCTCACCACAACGCAGGACACTCTCTGGAAACACCATATATTTT. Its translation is CASSPQRRTLSGNTIYF.

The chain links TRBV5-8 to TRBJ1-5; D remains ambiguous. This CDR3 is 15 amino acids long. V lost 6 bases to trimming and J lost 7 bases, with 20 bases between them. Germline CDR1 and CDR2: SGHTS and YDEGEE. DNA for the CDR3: TGTGCCAGCAACCCAGGCGGGGTTAGGTGGCAGCCCCAGCATTTT. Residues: CASNPGGVRWQPQHF.

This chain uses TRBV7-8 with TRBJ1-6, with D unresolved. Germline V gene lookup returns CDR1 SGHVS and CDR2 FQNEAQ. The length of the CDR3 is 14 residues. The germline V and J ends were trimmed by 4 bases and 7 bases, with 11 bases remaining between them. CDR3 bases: TGTGCCAGCAGCTACCGGGAGGCGAATTCACCCCTCCACTTT. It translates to CASSYREANSPLHF.

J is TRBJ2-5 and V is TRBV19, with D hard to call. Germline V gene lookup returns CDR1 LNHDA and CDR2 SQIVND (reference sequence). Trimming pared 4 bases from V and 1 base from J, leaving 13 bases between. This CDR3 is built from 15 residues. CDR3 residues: CASSTFSTSQETQYF. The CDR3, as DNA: TGTGCCAGTAGTACCTTTAGTACCAGCCAAGAGACCCAGTACTTC.

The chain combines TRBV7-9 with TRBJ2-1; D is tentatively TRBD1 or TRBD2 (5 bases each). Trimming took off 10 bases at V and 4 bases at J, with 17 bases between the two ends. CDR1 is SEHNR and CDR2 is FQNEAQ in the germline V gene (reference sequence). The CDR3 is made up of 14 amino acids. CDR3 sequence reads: CATKGAERYNEQFF. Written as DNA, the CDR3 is TGTGCCACTAAAGGGGCGGAGCGGTACAATGAGCAGTTCTTC.

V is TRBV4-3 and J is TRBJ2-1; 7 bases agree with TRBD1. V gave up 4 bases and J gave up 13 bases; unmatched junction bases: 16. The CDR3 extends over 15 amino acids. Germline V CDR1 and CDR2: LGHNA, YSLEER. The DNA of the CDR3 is TGCGCCAGCAGCCCCCGGGACAGATCTAATGGTGGTCAGTTCTTC. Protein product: CASSPRDRSNGGQFF.

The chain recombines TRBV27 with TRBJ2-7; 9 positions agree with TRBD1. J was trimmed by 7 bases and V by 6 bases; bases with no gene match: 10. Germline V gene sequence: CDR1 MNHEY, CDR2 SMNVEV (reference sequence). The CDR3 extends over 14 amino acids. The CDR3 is CASRTGTGSLEQYF. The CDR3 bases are TGTGCCAGCAGGACCGGGACAGGGTCCTTGGAGCAGTACTTC.

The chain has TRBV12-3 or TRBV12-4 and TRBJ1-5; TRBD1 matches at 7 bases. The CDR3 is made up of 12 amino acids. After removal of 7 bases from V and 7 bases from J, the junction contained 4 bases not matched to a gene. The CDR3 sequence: CASTNRGQPQHF. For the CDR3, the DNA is TGTGCCAGCACCAACAGGGGCCAGCCCCAGCATTTT.

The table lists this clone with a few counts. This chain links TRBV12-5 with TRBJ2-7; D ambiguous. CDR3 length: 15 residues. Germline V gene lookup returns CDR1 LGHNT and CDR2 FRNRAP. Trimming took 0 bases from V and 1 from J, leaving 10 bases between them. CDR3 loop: CASGLVSAVSYEQYF. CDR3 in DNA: TGTGCTAGTGGTTTGGTATCAGCAGTTTCCTACGAGCAGTACTTC.

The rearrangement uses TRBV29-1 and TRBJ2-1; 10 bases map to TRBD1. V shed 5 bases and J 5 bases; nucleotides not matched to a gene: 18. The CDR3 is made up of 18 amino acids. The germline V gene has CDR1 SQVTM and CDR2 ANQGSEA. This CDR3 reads CSVLVDRGRHSKDNEQFF. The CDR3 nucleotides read TGCAGCGTTTTAGTCGACAGGGGGCGACACTCCAAAGACAATGAGCAGTTCTTC.

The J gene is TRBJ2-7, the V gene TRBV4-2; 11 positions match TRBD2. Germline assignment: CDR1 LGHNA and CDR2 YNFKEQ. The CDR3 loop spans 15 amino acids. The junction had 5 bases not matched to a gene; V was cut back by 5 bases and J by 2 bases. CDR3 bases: TGTGCCAGCAGCGAGGGACTAGCGGAGGCCTACGAGCAGTACTTC. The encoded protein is CASSEGLAEAYEQYF.

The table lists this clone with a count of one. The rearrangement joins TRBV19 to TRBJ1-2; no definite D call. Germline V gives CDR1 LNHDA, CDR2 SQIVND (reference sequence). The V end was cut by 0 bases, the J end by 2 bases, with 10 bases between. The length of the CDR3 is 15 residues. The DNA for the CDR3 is TGTGCCAGTAGTATAGAGGAGGCAGCGAACTATGGCTACACCTTC. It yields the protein CASSIEEAANYGYTF.

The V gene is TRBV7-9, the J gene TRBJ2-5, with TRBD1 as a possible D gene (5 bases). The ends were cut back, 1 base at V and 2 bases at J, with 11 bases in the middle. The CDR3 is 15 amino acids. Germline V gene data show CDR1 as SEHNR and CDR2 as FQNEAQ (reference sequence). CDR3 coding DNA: TGTGCCAGCAGCTTAGACCAGGGTAGACAAGAGACCCAGTACTTC. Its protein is CASSLDQGRQETQYF.

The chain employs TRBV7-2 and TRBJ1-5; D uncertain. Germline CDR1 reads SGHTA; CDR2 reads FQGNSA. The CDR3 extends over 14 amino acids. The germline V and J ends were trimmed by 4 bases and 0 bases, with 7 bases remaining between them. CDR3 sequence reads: CASSYLDSNQPQHF. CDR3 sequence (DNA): TGTGCCAGCAGCTATCTAGATAGCAATCAGCCCCAGCATTTT.

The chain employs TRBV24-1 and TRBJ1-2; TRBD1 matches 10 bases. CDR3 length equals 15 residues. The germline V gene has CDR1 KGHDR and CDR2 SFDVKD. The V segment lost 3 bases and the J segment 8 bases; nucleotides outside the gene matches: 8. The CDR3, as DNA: TGTGCCACCAGTGATACCGGGACAGGGGTCGAGGGCTACACCTTC. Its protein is CATSDTGTGVEGYTF.

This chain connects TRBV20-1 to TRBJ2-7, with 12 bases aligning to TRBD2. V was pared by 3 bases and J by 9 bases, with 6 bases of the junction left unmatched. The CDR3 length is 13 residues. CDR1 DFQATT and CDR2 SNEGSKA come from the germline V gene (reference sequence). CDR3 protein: CSASLAGGPGQYF. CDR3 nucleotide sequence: TGCAGTGCTAGTCTAGCGGGAGGGCCGGGGCAGTACTTC.

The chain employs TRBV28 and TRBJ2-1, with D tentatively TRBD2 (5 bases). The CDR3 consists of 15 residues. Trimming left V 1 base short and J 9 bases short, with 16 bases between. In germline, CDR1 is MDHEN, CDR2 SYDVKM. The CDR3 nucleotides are TGTGCCAGCAGTTTATTATCGCAGGAGGTGGGTGAGCAGTTCTTC. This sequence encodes CASSLLSQEVGEQFF.

The CDR3 DNA is TGTGCCAGCAGTCAGGACGGGACAGCGGACAATGAGCAGTTCTTC. Translation: CASSQDGTADNEQFF. V is TRBV11-2 and J is TRBJ2-1; 7 bases agree with TRBD1. The germline CDR1 and CDR2 sequences are SGHAT and FQNNGV. This CDR3 has 15 amino acids. V was pared by 6 bases and J by 5 bases, with 10 bases of the junction left unmatched.